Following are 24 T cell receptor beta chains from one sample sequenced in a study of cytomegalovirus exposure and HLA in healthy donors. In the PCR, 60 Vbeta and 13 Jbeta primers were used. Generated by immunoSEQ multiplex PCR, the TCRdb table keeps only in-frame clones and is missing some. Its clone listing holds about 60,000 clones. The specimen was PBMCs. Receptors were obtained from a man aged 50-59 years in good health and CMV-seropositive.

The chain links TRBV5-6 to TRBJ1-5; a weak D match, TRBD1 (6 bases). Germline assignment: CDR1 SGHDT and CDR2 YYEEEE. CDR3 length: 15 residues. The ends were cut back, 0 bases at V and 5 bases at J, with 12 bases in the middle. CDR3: CASSLGATGYQPQHF. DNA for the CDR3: TGTGCCAGCAGCTTGGGGGCAACAGGGTATCAGCCCCAGCATTTT.

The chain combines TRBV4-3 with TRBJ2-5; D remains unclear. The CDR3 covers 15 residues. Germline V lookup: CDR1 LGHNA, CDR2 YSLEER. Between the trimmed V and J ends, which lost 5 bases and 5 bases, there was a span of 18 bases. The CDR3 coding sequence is TGCGCCAGCAGCTCGACAATTGCCTCGAAGGAGACCCAGTACTTC. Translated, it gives CASSSTIASKETQYF.

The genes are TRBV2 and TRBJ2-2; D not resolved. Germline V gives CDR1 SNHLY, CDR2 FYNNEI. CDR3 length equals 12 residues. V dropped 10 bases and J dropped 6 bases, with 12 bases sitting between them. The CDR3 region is CATLPNSGELFF. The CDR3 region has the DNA TGTGCCACCCTCCCCAACTCCGGGGAGCTGTTTTTT.

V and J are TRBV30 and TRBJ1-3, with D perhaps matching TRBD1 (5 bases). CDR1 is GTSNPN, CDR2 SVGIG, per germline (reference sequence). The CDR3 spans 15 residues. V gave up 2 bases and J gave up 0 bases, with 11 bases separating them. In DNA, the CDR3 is TGTGCCTGGAGTAAGGGGTCGAGCTCTGGAAACACCATATATTTT. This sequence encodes CAWSKGSSSGNTIYF.

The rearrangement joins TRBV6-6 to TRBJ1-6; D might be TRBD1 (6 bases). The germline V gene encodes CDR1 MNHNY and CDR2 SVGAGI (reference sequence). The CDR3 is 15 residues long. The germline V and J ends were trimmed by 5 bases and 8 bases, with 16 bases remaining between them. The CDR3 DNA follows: TGTGCCAGCAGTAACAAACAGGGATTCGATTCACCCCTCCACTTT. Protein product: CASSNKQGFDSPLHF.

CDR3 sequence: CASSLVAGAYYEQYF. CDR3 DNA sequence: TGTGCCAGCAGTTTAGTGGCAGGGGCGTACTACGAGCAGTACTTC. This sequence joins TRBV28 and TRBJ2-7; D perhaps matches TRBD1 (6 bases). CDR3 length equals 15 residues. V was clipped by 2 bases and J by 3 bases, with 14 bases between them. Per germline, CDR1 MDHEN and CDR2 SYDVKM.

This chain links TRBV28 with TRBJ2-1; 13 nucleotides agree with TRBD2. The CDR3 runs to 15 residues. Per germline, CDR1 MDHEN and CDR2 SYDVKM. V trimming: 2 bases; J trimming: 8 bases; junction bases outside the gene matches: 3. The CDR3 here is CASSLRLAGGDEQFF. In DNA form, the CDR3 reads TGTGCCAGCAGTTTACGACTAGCGGGAGGCGATGAGCAGTTCTTC. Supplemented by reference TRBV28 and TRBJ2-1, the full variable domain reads DVKVTQSSRYLVKRTGEKVFLECVQDMDHENMFWYRQDPGLGLRLIYFSYDVKMKEKGDIPEGYSVSREKKERFSLILESASTNQTSMYLCASSLRLAGGDEQFFGPGTRLTVL.

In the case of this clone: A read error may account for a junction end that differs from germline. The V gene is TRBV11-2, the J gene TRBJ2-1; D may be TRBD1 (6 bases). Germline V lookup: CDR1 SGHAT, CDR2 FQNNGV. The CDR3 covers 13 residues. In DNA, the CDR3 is TGTGCCAGCAGCTTGTCCAGGGACAACGAGCAGTTCTTC. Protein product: CASSLSRDNEQFF.

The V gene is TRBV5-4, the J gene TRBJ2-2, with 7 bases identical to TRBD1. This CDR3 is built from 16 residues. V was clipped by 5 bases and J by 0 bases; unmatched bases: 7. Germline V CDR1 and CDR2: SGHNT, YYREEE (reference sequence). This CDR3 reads CASRRDGTANTGELFF. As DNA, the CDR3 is TGTGCCAGCAGGAGAGACGGGACAGCGAACACCGGGGAGCTGTTTTTT.

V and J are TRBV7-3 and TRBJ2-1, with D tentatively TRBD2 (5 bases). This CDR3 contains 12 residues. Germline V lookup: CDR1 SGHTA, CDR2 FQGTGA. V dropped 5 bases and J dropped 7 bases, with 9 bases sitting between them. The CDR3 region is CASSPSGNEQFF. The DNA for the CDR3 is TGTGCCAGCAGCCCGTCGGGGAATGAGCAGTTCTTC.

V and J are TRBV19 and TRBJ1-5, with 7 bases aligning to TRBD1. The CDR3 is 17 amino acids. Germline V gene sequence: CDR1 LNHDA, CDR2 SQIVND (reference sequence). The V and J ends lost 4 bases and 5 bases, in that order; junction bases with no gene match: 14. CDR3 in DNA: TGTGCCAGTAGTACGACAGGGCGGACATTGAGGGATCAGCCCCAGCATTTT. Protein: CASSTTGRTLRDQPQHF.

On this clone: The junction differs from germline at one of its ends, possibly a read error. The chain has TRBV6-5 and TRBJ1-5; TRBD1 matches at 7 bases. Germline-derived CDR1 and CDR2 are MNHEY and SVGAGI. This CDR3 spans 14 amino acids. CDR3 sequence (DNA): TGTGCCAGCAGTCCCGGACAGGAAAATCAGCACCAGCATTTT. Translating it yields CASSPGQENQHQHF.

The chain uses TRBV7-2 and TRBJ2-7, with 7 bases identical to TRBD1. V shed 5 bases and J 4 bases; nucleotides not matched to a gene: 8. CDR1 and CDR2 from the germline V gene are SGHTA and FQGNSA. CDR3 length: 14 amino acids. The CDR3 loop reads CASSLGTGVYEQYF. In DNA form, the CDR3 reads TGTGCCAGCAGCCTAGGTACAGGGGTGTACGAGCAGTACTTC.

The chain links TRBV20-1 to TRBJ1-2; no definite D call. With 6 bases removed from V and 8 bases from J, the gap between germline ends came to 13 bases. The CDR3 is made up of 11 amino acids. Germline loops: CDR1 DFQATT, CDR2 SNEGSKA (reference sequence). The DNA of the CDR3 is TGCAGTGCAGTTCGTAACAAGGGCTACACCTTC. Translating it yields CSAVRNKGYTF.

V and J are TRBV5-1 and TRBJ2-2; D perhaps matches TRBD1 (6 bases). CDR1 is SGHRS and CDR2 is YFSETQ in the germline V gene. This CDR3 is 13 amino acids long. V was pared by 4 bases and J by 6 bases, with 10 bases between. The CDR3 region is CASSIQGAGELFF. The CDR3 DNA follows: TGCGCCAGCAGCATACAGGGCGCCGGGGAGCTGTTTTTT.

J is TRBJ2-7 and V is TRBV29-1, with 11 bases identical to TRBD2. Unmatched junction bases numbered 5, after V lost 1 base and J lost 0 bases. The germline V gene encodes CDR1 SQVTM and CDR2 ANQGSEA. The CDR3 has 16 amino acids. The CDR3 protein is CSVEGSTSGSSYEQYF. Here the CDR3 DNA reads TGCAGCGTTGAAGGGAGTACTAGCGGGAGCTCCTACGAGCAGTACTTC.

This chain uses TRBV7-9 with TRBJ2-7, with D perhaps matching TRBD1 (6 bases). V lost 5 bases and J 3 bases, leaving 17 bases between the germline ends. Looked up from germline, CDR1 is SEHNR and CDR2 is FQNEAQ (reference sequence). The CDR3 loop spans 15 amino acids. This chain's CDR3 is CASSPRQVPLYEQYF. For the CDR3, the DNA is TGTGCCAGCAGCCCCCGACAGGTCCCCCTCTACGAGCAGTACTTC.

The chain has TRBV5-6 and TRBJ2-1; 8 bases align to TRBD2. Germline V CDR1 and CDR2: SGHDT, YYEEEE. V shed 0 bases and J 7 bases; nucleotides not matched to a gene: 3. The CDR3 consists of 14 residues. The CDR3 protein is CASSLGRGGNEQFF. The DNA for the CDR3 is TGTGCCAGCAGCTTGGGTCGCGGGGGGAATGAGCAGTTCTTC.

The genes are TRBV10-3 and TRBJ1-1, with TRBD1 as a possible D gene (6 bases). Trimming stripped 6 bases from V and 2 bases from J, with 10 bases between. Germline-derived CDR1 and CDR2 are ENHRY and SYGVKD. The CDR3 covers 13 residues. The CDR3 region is CAIRVQGNTEAFF. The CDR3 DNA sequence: TGTGCCATCAGGGTACAGGGAAACACTGAAGCTTTCTTT.

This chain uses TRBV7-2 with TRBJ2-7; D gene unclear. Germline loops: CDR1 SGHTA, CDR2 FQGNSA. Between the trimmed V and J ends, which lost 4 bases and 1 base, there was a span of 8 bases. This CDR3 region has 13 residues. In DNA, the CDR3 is TGTGCCAGCAGCTCCCCCCCGTCCTACGAGCAGTACTTC. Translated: CASSSPPSYEQYF.

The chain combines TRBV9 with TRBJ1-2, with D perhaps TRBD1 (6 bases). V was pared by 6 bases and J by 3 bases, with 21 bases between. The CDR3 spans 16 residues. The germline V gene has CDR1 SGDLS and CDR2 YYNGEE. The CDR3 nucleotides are TGTGCCAGCACCCCTTCCCTAGGGGGGGCGTACTATGGCTACACCTTC. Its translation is CASTPSLGGAYYGYTF.

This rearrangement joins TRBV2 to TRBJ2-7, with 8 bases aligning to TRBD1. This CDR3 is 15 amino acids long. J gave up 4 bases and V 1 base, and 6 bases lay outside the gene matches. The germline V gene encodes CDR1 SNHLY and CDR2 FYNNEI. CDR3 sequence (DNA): TGTGCCAGCAGTGAAGTTGGGGACAGGCGATACGAGCAGTACTTC. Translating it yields CASSEVGDRRYEQYF.

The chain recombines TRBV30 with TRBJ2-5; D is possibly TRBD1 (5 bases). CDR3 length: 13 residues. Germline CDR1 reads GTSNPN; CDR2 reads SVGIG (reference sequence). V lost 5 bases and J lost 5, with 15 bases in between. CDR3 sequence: CAWDKGVGETQYF. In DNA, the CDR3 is TGTGCCTGGGACAAAGGGGTCGGCGAGACCCAGTACTTC.

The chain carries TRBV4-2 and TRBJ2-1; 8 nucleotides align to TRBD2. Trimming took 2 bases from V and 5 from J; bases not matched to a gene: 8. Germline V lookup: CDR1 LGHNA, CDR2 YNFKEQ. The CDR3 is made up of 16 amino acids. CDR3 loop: CASSQSSGEIDNEQFF. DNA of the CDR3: TGTGCCAGCAGCCAAAGTAGCGGGGAAATCGACAATGAGCAGTTCTTC.